This T cell receptor beta chain was identified in a study of T cells in Graves' hyperthyroidism and ophthalmopathy. The source of the PBMCs was less than 12 ml of fresh peripheral blood. About this clonotype itself: Its target is unknown.

Deletions cut 6 bases from V and 5 bases from J, with 8 bases between. This CDR3 spans 11 amino acids. Broader study findings: Blood also carried most thyroid clonotypes expanded above 0.001. A model built on 13 V-J features separated ophthalmopathy from stable hyperthyroidism. Model output signaled ophthalmopathy a median approximately 6 months ahead of onset.

Amplification yielded TCR beta CDR3 regions, with RNA transcripts as the source. The study used the HTBI primer set for a first-round RT-PCR of the TCR CDR3. TCRdb fed the multiplex PCR reads into MiXCR, producing one record per CDR3 protein. This sample has under 350,000 distinct CDR3 sequences; about 25% occur once, and the top ten carry around 30%. The chain combines TRBV12-3 or TRBV12-4 with TRBJ2-7; D gene ambiguous. Sequences were obtained from blood. The clonotype originates from a man between 35 and 55 years old with Graves' hyperthyroidism that later progressed to Graves' ophthalmopathy. The chain's CDR3 is CASSYDHEQYF. DNA of the CDR3: TGTGCCAGCAGCTACGATCACGAGCAGTACTTC.